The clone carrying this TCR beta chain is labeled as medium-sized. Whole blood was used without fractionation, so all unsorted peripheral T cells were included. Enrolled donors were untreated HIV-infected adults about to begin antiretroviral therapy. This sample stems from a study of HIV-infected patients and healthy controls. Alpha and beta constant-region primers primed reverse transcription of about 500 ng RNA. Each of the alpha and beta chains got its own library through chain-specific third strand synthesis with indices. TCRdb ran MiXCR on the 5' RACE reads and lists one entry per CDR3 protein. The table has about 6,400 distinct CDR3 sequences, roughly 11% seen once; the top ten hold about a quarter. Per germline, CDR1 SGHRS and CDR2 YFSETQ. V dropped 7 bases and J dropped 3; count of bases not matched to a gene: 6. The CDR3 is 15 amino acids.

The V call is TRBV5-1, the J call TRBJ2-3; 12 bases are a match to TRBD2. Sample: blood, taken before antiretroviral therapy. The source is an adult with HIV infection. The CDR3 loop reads CASRLAGVQTDTQYF. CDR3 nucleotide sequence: TGCGCCAGCCGACTAGCGGGAGTACAGACAGATACGCAGTATTTT.